The following is a TCR beta chain sequence with its context. The data were obtained in a study of shared clonotypes between healthy human individuals. The method was immunoSEQ multiplex PCR; TCRdb's version includes in-frame clones alone and lacks a portion of them. The data show more than 400,000 clones, 95% to 96% seen once. Sequenced: naive CD4+ T cells sorted from blood. Specified subset: CD45RA+ positively selected. This receptor was identified in a woman in her thirties in good health.

The chain's CDR3 is CASSSAASGGSFNTIYF. DNA of the CDR3: TGTGCCAGCAGCTCGGCCGCCTCAGGGGGCAGTTTTAACACCATATATTTT. V gene TRBV11-2 combines with J gene TRBJ1-3; TRBD1 agrees at 8 bases. The V gene's germline CDR1 is SGHAT and CDR2 FQNNGV. Trimming at V came to 4 bases and at J to 7 bases, leaving 15 bases not matched to a gene. The CDR3 extends over 17 amino acids.